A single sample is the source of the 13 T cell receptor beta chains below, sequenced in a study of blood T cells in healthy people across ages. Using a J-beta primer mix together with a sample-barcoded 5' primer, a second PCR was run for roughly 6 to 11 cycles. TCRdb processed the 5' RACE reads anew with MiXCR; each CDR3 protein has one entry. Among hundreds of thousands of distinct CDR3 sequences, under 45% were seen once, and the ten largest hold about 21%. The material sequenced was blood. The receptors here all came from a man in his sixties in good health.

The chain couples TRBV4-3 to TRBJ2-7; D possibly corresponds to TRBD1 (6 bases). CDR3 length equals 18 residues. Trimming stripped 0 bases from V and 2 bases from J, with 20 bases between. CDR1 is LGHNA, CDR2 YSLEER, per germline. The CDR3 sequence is CASSQDPPLTGSAYEQYF. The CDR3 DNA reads TGCGCCAGCAGCCAAGATCCCCCCTTGACAGGCTCTGCCTACGAGCAGTACTTC.

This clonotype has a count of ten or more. CDR3: CASSETSGGENEQFF. The CDR3 nucleotides are TGCGCCAGCAGTGAGACTAGCGGGGGCGAGAATGAGCAGTTCTTC. The V and J genes are TRBV10-1 and TRBJ2-1, with 11 bases fitting TRBD2. CDR3 length: 15 amino acids. CDR1 is WNHNN, CDR2 SYGVQD, per germline (reference sequence). V was pared by 2 bases and J by 7 bases, with 4 bases of the junction left unmatched.

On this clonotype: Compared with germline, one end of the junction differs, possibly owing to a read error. The chain's CDR3 is CASSPQREPYEQHF. The CDR3 region has the DNA TGTGCCAGCAGTCCCCAGCGGGAACCCTACGAGCAGCACTTC. This chain connects TRBV6-6 to TRBJ2-4, with 7 positions matching TRBD2. The V gene's germline CDR1 is MNHNY and CDR2 SVGAGI (reference sequence). The CDR3 totals 14 residues.

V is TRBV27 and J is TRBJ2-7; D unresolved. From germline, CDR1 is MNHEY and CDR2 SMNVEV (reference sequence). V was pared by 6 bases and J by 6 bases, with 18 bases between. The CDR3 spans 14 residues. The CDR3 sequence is CASSSSQKGFEQYF. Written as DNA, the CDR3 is TGTGCCAGCAGCTCCAGCCAAAAGGGATTCGAGCAGTACTTC.

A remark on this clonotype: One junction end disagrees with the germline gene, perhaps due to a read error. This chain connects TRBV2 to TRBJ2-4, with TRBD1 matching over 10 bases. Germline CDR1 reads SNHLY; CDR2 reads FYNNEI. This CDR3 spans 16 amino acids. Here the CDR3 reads CANSDPGTGVYNEQYF. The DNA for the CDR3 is TGTGCCAACAGTGACCCCGGGACAGGGGTCTACAATGAGCAGTACTTC. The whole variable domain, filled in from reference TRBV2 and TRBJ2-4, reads EPEVTQTPSHQVTQMGQEVILRCVPISNHLYFYWYRQILGQKVEFLVSFYNNEISEKSEIFDDQFSVERPDGSNFTLKIRSTKLEDSAMYFCANSDPGTGVYNEQYFGAGTRLSVL.

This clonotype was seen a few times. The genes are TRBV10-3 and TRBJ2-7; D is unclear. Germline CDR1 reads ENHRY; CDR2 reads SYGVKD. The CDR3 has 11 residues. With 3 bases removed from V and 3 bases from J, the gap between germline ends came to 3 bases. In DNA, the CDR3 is TGTGCCATCAGTGATGGCTACGAGCAGTACTTC. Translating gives CAISDGYEQYF.

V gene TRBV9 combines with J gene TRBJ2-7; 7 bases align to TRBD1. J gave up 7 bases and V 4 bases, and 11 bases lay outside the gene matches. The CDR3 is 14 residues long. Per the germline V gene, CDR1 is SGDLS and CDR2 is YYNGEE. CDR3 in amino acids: CASSPSTGTGEQYF. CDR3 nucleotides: TGTGCCAGCAGCCCCTCGACAGGGACGGGAGAGCAGTACTTC.

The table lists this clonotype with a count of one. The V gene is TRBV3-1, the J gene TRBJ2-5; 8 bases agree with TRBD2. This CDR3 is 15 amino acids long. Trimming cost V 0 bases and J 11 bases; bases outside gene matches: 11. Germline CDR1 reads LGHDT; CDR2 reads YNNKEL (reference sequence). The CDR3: CASSQDRGGLNEQYF. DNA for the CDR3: TGTGCCAGCAGCCAAGATCGCGGGGGGCTCAATGAGCAGTACTTC.

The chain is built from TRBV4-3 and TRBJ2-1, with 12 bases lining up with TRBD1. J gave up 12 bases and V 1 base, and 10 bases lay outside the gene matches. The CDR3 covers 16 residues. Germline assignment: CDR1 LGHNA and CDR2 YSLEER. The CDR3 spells CASSQGASGTGGGQFF. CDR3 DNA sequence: TGCGCCAGCAGCCAAGGTGCCTCGGGGACAGGGGGCGGGCAGTTCTTC.

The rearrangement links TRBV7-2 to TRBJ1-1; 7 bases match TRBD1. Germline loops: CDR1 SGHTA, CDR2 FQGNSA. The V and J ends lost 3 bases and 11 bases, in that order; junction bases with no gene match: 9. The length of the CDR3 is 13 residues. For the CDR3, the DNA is TGTGCCAGCAGCTTCAGGGGGGATACCGGGGCTTTCTTT. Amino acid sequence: CASSFRGDTGAFF.

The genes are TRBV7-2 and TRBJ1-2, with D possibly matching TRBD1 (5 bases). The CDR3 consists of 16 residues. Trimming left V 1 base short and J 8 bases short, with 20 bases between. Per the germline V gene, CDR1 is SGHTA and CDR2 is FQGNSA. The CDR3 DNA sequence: TGTGCCAGCAGCTTAGGTCTCGGCAGGGCCTCCGGGGGCTACACCTTC. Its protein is CASSLGLGRASGGYTF.

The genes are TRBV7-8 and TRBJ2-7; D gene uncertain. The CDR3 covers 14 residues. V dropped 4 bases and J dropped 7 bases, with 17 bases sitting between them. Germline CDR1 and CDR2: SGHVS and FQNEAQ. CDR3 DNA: TGTGCCAGCAGCTCCCATGGGCAATACAATGAGCAGTACTTC. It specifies CASSSHGQYNEQYF.

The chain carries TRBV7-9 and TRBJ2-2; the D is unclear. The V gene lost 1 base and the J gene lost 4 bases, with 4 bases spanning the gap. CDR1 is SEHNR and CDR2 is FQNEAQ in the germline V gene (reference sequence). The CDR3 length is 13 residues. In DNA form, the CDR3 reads TGTGCCAGCAGCTTAGAGACCACCGGGGAGCTGTTTTTT. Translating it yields CASSLETTGELFF.